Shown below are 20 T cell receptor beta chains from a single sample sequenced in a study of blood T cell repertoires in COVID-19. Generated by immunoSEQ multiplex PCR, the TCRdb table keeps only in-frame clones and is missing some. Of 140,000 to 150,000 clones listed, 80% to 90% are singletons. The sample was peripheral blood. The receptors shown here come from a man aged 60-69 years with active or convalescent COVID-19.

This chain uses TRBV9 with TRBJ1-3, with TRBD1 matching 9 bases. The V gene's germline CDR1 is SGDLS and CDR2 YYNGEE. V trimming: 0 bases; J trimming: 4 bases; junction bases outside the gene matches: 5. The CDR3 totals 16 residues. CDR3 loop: CASSVEVGTGGNTIYF. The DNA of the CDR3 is TGTGCCAGCAGCGTAGAAGTGGGGACAGGGGGAAACACCATATATTTT.

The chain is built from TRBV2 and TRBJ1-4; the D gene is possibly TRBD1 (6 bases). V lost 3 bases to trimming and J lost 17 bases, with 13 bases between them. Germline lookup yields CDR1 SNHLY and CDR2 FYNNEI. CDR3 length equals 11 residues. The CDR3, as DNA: TGTGCCAGCAGTGAGGACAGCGTTGGTTTTTTT. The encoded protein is CASSEDSVGFF.

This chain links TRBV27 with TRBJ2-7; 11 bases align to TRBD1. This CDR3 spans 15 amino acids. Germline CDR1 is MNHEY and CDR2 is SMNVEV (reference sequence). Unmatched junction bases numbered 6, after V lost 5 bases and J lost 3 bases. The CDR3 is CASSPVGTGGYEQYF. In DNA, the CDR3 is TGTGCCAGCAGTCCCGTCGGGACAGGGGGCTACGAGCAGTACTTC.

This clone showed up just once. CDR3: CASSTPRTGGYGYTF. Here the CDR3 DNA reads TGTGCCAGTAGTACTCCCAGGACAGGGGGCTATGGCTACACCTTC. The rearrangement joins TRBV19 to TRBJ1-2; 10 bases map to TRBD1. Germline V gene lookup returns CDR1 LNHDA and CDR2 SQIVND (reference sequence). J lost 4 bases, V lost 4 bases, and 6 bases had no gene match. The CDR3 has 15 residues.

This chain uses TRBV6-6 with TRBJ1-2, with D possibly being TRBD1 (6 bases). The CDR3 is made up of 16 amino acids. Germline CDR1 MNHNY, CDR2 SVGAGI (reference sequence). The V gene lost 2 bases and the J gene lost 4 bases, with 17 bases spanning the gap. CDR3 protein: CASSYDNRDPIYGYTF. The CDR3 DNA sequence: TGTGCCAGCAGTTACGACAACAGGGACCCAATCTATGGCTACACCTTC.

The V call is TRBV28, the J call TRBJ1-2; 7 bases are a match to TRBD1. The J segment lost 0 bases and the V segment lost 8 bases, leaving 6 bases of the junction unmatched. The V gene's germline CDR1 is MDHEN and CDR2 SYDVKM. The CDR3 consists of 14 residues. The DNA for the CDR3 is TGTGCCAGCCAGAAGGGGGCTACTAACTATGGCTACACCTTC. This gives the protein CASQKGATNYGYTF.

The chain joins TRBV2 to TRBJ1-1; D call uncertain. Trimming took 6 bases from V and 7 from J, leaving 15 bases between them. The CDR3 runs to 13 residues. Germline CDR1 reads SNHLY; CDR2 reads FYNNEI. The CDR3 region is CASRKSFLYEAFF. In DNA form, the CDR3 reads TGTGCCAGCAGAAAAAGCTTTTTATATGAAGCTTTCTTT.

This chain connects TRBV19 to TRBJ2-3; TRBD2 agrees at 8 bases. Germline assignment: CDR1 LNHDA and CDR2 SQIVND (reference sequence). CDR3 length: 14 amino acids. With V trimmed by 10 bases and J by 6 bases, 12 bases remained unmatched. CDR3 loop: CAKTVAGGDDTQYF. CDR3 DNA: TGTGCCAAAACTGTGGCGGGAGGTGATGATACGCAGTATTTT. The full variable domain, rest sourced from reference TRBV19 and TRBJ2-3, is DGGITQSPKYLFRKEGQNVTLSCEQNLNHDAMYWYRQDPGQGLRLIYYSQIVNDFQKGDIAEGYSVSREKKESFPLTVTSAQKNPTAFYLCAKTVAGGDDTQYFGPGTRLTVL.

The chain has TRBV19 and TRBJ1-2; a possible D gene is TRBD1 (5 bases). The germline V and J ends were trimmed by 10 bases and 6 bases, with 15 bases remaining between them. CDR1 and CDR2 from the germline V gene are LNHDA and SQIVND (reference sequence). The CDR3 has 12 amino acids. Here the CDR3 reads CATLDSSDGYTF. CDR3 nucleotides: TGTGCCACCCTAGACAGCTCAGATGGCTACACCTTC.

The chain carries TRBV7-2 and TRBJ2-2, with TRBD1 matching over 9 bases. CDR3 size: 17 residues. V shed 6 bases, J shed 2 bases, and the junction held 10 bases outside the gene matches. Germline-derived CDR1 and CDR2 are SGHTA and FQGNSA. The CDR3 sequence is CASSSRWGQGNTGELFF. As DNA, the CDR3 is TGTGCCAGCAGTTCACGATGGGGACAGGGAAACACCGGGGAGCTGTTTTTT. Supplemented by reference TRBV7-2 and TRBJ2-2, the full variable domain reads GAGVSQSPSNKVTEKGKDVELRCDPISGHTALYWYRQSLGQGLEFLIYFQGNSAPDKSGLPSDRFSAERTGGSVSTLTIQRTQQEDSAVYLCASSSRWGQGNTGELFFGEGSRLTVL.

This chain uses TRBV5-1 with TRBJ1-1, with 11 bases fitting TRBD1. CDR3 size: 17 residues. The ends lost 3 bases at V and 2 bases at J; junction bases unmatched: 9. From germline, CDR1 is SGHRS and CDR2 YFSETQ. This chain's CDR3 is CASSSSPGTGGNTEAFF. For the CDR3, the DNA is TGCGCCAGCAGCTCCTCCCCCGGGACAGGGGGAAACACTGAAGCTTTCTTT.

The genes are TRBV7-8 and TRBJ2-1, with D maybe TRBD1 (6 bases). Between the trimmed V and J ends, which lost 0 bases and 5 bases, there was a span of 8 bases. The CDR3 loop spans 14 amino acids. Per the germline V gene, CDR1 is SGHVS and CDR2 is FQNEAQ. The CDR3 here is CASSLAYRDNEQFF. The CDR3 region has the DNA TGTGCCAGCAGCTTAGCGTACAGGGACAATGAGCAGTTCTTC. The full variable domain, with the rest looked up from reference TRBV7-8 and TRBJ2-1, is GAGVSQSPRYKVAKRGQDVALRCDPISGHVSLFWYQQALGQGPEFLTYFQNEAQLDKSGLPSDRFFAERPEGSVSTLKIQRTQQEDSAVYLCASSLAYRDNEQFFGPGTRLTVL.

This CDR3 reads CSVYWGTGEAFF. In DNA form, the CDR3 reads TGCAGCGTTTACTGGGGGACAGGTGAAGCTTTCTTT. The rearrangement uses TRBV29-1 and TRBJ1-1; 8 bases fit TRBD1. Per germline, CDR1 SQVTM and CDR2 ANQGSEA. The length of the CDR3 is 12 residues. The V and J ends lost 5 bases and 7 bases, in that order; junction bases with no gene match: 6. Variable domain in full (rest from reference TRBV29-1 and TRBJ1-1): SAVISQKPSRDICQRGTSLTIQCQVDSQVTMMFWYRQQPGQSLTLIATANQGSEATYESGFVIDKFPISRPNLTFSTLTVSNMSPEDSSIYLCSVYWGTGEAFFGQGTRLTVV.

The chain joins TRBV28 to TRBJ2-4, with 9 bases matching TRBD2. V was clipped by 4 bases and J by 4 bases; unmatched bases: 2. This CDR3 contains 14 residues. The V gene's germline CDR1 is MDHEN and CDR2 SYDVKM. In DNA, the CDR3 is TGTGCCAGCAGTTCGACTAGCGGTAAAAACATTCAGTACTTC. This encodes CASSSTSGKNIQYF.

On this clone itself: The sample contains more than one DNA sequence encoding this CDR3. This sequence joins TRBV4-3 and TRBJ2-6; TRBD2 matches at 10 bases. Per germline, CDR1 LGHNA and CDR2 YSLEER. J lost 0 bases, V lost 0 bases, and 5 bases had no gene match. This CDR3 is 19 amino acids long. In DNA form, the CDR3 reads TGCGCCAGCAGCCAAGAACCCCTAGCGGGAGTCTCTGGGGCCAACGTCCTGACTTTC. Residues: CASSQEPLAGVSGANVLTF.

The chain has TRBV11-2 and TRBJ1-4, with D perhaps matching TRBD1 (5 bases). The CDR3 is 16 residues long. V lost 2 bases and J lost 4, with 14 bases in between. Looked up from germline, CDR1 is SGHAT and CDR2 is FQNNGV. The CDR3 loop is CASSLTMRTLNEKLFF. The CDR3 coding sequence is TGTGCCAGCAGCTTAACTATGAGGACACTTAATGAAAAACTGTTTTTT. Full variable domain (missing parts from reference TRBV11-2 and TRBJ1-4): EAGVAQSPRYKIIEKRQSVAFWCNPISGHATLYWYQQILGQGPKLLIQFQNNGVVDDSQLPKDRFSAERLKGVDSTLKIQPAKLEDSAVYLCASSLTMRTLNEKLFFGSGTQLSVL.

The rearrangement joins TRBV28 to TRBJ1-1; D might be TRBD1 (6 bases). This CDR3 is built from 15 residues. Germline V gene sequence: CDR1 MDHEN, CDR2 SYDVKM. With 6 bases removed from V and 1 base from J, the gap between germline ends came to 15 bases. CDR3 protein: CASRWGRGGNTEAFF. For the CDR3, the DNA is TGTGCCAGCAGGTGGGGCCGAGGGGGGAACACTGAAGCTTTCTTT.

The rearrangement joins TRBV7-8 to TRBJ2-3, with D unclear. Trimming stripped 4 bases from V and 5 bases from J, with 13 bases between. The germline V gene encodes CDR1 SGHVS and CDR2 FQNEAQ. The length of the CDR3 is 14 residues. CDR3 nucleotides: TGTGCCAGCAGCTCAAGAAGTAGAGAAGATACGCAGTATTTT. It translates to CASSSRSREDTQYF.

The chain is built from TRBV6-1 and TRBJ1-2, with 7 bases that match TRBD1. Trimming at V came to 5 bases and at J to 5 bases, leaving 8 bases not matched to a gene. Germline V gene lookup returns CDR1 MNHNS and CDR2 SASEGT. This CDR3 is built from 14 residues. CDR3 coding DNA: TGTGCCAGCAGTAGATCGGGACAGAATTATGGCTACACCTTC. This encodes CASSRSGQNYGYTF.

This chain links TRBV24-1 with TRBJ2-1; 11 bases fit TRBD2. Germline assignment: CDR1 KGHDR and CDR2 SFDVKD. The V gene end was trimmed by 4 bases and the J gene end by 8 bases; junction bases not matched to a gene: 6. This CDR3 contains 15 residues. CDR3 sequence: CATSEPGLAVHEQFF. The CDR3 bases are TGTGCCACCAGTGAACCGGGACTAGCGGTGCATGAGCAGTTCTTC.